Only a few counts were recorded for the clone carrying this T cell receptor beta chain. What it binds is unknown. This CDR3 contains 15 residues. The V gene's germline CDR1 is SGDLS and CDR2 YYNGEE. V was trimmed by 6 bases and J by 4 bases, leaving 17 bases between them. MiXCR was run by TCRdb on the 5' RACE reads, yielding one entry per CDR3 protein. The top ten hold around 13% of the sample, which has about 540,000 distinct CDR3 sequences, about 20% seen once. This record belongs to a study of T-cell memory formation after mild COVID-19. Study as a whole: In these data, TCR clusters were largely donor specific.

Points from the study as a whole: What remained unconfirmed was the SARS-CoV-2 specificity of second-wave clones peaking on day 37. Mainly CM and EM harbored the contracting CD4+ clones; mainly EMRA harbored the CD8+ ones. Day 15 to 85 contracting clones showed balanced CD4/CD8; later expanders leaned CD4+.

The source material was PBMCs or a T cell subset sorted from them (not recorded which). The chain joins TRBV9 to TRBJ1-5, with D possibly being TRBD1 (6 bases). This TCR was recovered from an adult woman who had mild COVID-19 (a few samples of this study predate the infection). Cell type and time point are not known. This CDR3 reads CASTPRGPRNQPQHF. Here the CDR3 DNA reads TGTGCCAGCACCCCCCGGGGGCCCCGGAATCAGCCCCAGCATTTT.